This T cell receptor beta chain was found in a study of cytomegalovirus exposure and HLA in healthy donors. Findings and limits, study-wide: A missense variant in DCLRE1C was later tied to TCR beta V- and J-gene trimming. A later analysis found that most CMV-associated TCR beta chains appeared HLA-restricted.

Per germline, CDR1 ENHRY and CDR2 SYGVKD. The CDR3 loop spans 12 amino acids. V dropped 6 bases and J dropped 3; count of bases not matched to a gene: 2. All the people who gave samples were healthy bone marrow donors. Donors had nominal health at sampling but likely had unrecorded immune exposures. Remarks on this clone: The target antigen is unknown.

60 Vbeta and 13 Jbeta primers were used in PCR. TCRdb keeps only in-frame clones here, not all; method: immunoSEQ multiplex PCR. The data show fewer than 200,000 clones, around 76% seen once. The specimen was PBMCs. The V call is TRBV10-3, the J call TRBJ2-7; TRBD1 matches 7 bases. The TCR originated in a man aged 55 to 70 in good health and CMV-seronegative. The CDR3 reads CAIRDRNYEQYF. The CDR3 coding sequence is TGTGCCATCAGGGACAGGAACTACGAGCAGTACTTC.